This TCR beta chain was recovered during a study of T-cell reconstitution after alpha-beta-depleted transplantation in children. In regard to this clonotype: As yet, its antigen is unknown.

Preparation of the TCRbeta library was carried out with unique molecular identifiers. TCRdb fed the PCR reads into MiXCR, producing one record per CDR3 protein. The data contain around 190,000 distinct CDR3 sequences, approximately 6.9% of them seen just once; the ten biggest clones take up just over 5.5%. V dropped 3 bases and J dropped 1 base, with 4 bases sitting between them. This CDR3 has 11 residues. Germline CDR1 and CDR2: GTSNPN and SVGIG (reference sequence). Whole-study results and caveats: Roughly two months post-transplant, alpha-beta T cells reportedly originated from several hundred graft clones that had expanded. One year after transplant, T-cell counts and diversity came mostly from newly produced T cells.

The chain recombines TRBV30 with TRBJ2-7; D not resolved. The sequence came from a boy between 2 and 15 years old with acute lymphoblastic leukemia, due to receive a stem cell transplant. This specimen consisted of PBMCs, obtained before TCRalphabeta/CD19-depleted stem cell transplant. The CDR3 DNA sequence: TGTGCCTGGAGCCATTCCTACGAGCAGTACTTC. This codes for CAWSHSYEQYF.